The sequence of this T cell receptor beta chain was determined in a study of T-cell memory formation after mild COVID-19. The CDR3 totals 13 residues. Germline CDR1 is MNHEY and CDR2 is SMNVEV (reference sequence). Trimming shortened V by 7 bases and J by 3 bases, and 11 bases separated the two germline ends. TCRdb re-derived calls from the 5' RACE reads in MiXCR, one entry per CDR3 protein. The sample lists around 200,000 distinct CDR3 sequences; 9.5% were seen once. This clonotype was obtained from a man aged 18 to 30 who had mild COVID-19 (a few samples of this study predate the infection). Cell type and time point are not known. The genes are TRBV27 and TRBJ2-3; D gene unclear. The sequencing input was PBMCs or a T cell subset sorted from them (not recorded which). The CDR3 sequence: CASTMTPTDTQYF. The DNA for the CDR3 is TGTGCCAGCACCATGACCCCTACAGATACGCAGTATTTT.